This TCR beta chain is from a study of blood T cell repertoires in COVID-19. Study background: Samples of COVID-19 (acute and convalescent) were obtained from the United States, Italy and Spain. PBMCs, B-cell-depleted T cells, or T cells provided the cDNA or gDNA that made up the material.

The germline V and J ends were trimmed by 5 bases and 8 bases, with 18 bases remaining between them. This CDR3 is built from 14 residues. Germline V lookup: CDR1 LNHDA, CDR2 SQIVND (reference sequence). This clone was detected once. Per the original data handling: Reference gene primers were amplified, and this amplification served to estimate nucleated cell counts. Assay used: immunoSEQ multiplex PCR; TCRdb lists only in-frame clones, some missing. V and J calls and clone size are those listed in that table; D and trimming were worked out from the DNA. The sample lists fewer than 300,000 clones; approximately 90% were seen once. Cohort 3 recovery required two negative PCRs, clearance, or symptom resolution.

V and J are TRBV19 and TRBJ1-2; tentative D call: TRBD1 (5 bases). The specimen sequenced was PBMCs or T cells enriched from blood (not recorded which). The receptor comes from a woman aged 25-40 years who had recovered from COVID-19. The CDR3 nucleotides are TGTGCCAGTAGTTTCGGACATCGGATCTCAGGCTACACCTTC. It encodes CASSFGHRISGYTF. The full variable domain, with the rest looked up from reference TRBV19 and TRBJ1-2, is DGGITQSPKYLFRKEGQNVTLSCEQNLNHDAMYWYRQDPGQGLRLIYYSQIVNDFQKGDIAEGYSVSREKKESFPLTVTSAQKNPTAFYLCASSFGHRISGYTFGSGTRLTVV.